These T cell receptor beta chains were read from a single sample in a study of T cell responses to AZD1222 COVID-19 vaccine. Profiled with immunoSEQ multiplex PCR; TCRdb holds only in-frame clones, not every one. The top ten hold about 1.6% of the sample, which has about 170,000 clones, roughly 92% seen once. The sequencing here drew on peripheral blood, taken on day 0 of AZD1222 vaccination. Source of these receptors: an adult in good health. CDR3s include the opening cysteine and the closing phenylalanine or tryptophan. Fields, in order: clone size, V gene, CDR3 protein. Expanded clones are given a class, and other clones once, few, many or no size at all.

>-|TRBV6-2/TRBV6-3
CASSYWTYYEQYF
>-|TRBV3-1/TRBV3-2
CASSPMGPYSNQPQHF
>-|TRBV5-4
CASSFGYTQYF
>-|TRBV24-1
CATSDPSGGANTGELFF
>-|TRBV7-2
CASSLMTSGNYNEQFF
>-|TRBV5-8
CASSSLRHSNQPQHF
>-|TRBV28
CASRAAGRTDTQYF
>-|TRBV30
CAWSRTGGYTF
>-|TRBV4-1
CASSLDRGPYEQYF
>-|TRBV29-1
CSILTAAGRQHF
>once|TRBV20-1
CSAREGREIF
>-|TRBV19
CASRTGGSTDTQYF
>-|TRBV6-1
CASSEPSRYNEQFF
>-|TRBV12-3/TRBV12-4
CASSFGGLVGYTF
>-|TRBV5-6
CASSRGQPYGYTF
>-|TRBV6-5
CASQGLGVSTDTQYF
>-|TRBV19
CASSPGVLAGGHQETQYF
>-|TRBV6-2/TRBV6-3
CASSSTRGRGVEAFF
>-|TRBV7-2
CASSLAVNEKLFF
>-|TRBV12-3/TRBV12-4
CASSPHIGGELFF
>-|TRBV19
CASSMASGPGRYIQYF
>-|TRBV7-2
CASTHGQGAGTDTQYF
>-|TRBV5-1
CASSLPGQGYEQYF
>-|TRBV5-8
CASRRTGTYEQYF
>-|TRBV5-4
CASSFGAYEQYF
>-|TRBV2
CAGRGRSGANYGYTF